The sample holds many counts of the clone carrying this T cell receptor beta chain. The sample belongs to a study of T cells after yellow fever vaccination. Using its own MiXCR run on the 5' RACE reads, TCRdb lists one record per CDR3 protein. The table has around 25,000 distinct CDR3 sequences, roughly 4.5% seen once. V gave up 0 bases and J gave up 12 bases, with 9 bases separating them. This CDR3 spans 12 amino acids. The sample here was PBMCs, either bulk or a sorted T-cell subset (CD4+, CD8+, memory, or dextramer-sorted; not recorded which), taken on the day of the yellow fever booster vaccination. This chain connects TRBV12-3 or TRBV12-4 to TRBJ2-1; D gene ambiguous. The receptor's source is a man between 18 and 35 years old who received the YFV17D yellow fever vaccine. The CDR3 nucleotides read TGTGCCAGCAGTTTAGCAGCCTCCGGGCAGTTCTTC. Its translation: CASSLAASGQFF.